The 15 T cell receptor beta chains below were found in one sample sequenced in a study of T cells in Graves' hyperthyroidism and ophthalmopathy. There were TCR beta CDR3 regions amplified from RNA transcripts. An initial round of RT-PCR targeting the TCR CDR3 relied on the HTBI primer set. TCRdb fed the multiplex PCR reads into MiXCR, producing one record per CDR3 protein. The sample has around 620,000 distinct CDR3 sequences; approximately 44% are singletons. Sequenced material: peripheral blood or thyroid tissue (not recorded which). The receptors originated from an adult woman with Graves' disease, either hyperthyroidism or ophthalmopathy (not recorded which).

In this sample, this clonotype turned up many times. This chain uses TRBV9 with TRBJ2-2; D is unresolved. CDR3 length: 13 amino acids. Germline V lookup: CDR1 SGDLS, CDR2 YYNGEE. The germline V and J ends were trimmed by 3 bases and 1 base, with 4 bases remaining between them. CDR3 DNA: TGTGCCAGCAGCGGGCGGAACACCGGGGAGCTGTTTTTT. The encoded protein is CASSGRNTGELFF. Drawing the rest from reference TRBV9 and TRBJ2-2, the complete variable domain is DSGVTQTPKHLITATGQRVTLRCSPRSGDLSVYWYQQSLDQGLQFLIQYYNGEERAKGNILERFSAQQFPDLHSELNLSSLELGDSALYFCASSGRNTGELFFGEGSRLTVL.

The V call is TRBV12-3 or TRBV12-4, the J call TRBJ1-1; maybe TRBD1 (5 bases). CDR3 length equals 14 residues. V lost 7 bases and J 8 bases, leaving 20 bases between the germline ends. Here the CDR3 reads CASIKTANTGEAFF. The CDR3 DNA reads TGTGCCAGCATCAAGACAGCAAACACCGGGGAAGCTTTCTTT.

This sequence joins TRBV18 and TRBJ2-3; the match to TRBD2 covers 9 bases. The CDR3 length is 15 residues. With 3 bases clipped from V and 3 bases from J, the junction kept 4 bases outside the gene matches. Per germline, CDR1 KGHSH and CDR2 LQKENI. The CDR3 nucleotides read TGTGCCAGCTCACCGTTAGCGGGAGCAACAGATACGCAGTATTTT. Residues: CASSPLAGATDTQYF.

This clonotype was seen a handful of times. This sequence joins TRBV5-1 and TRBJ1-5; tentatively, D is TRBD1 (5 bases). Trimming pared 4 bases from V and 5 bases from J, leaving 19 bases between. Germline V gives CDR1 SGHRS, CDR2 YFSETQ. The CDR3 is made up of 16 amino acids. CDR3 region: CASSLGTQPGDQPQHF. The CDR3 region has the DNA TGCGCCAGCAGCCTCGGGACCCAACCAGGCGATCAGCCCCAGCATTTT. The complete variable domain, with remaining parts taken from reference TRBV5-1 and TRBJ1-5, reads KAGVTQTPRYLIKTRGQQVTLSCSPISGHRSVSWYQQTPGQGLQFLFEYFSETQRNKGNFPGRFSGRQFSNSRSEMNVSTLELGDSALYLCASSLGTQPGDQPQHFGDGTRLSIL.

This chain links TRBV7-8 with TRBJ2-5; 13 nucleotides match TRBD2. With V trimmed by 5 bases and J by 5 bases, 5 bases remained unmatched. CDR1 is SGHVS and CDR2 is FQNEAQ in the germline V gene. This CDR3 spans 15 amino acids. CDR3 sequence: CASSRGTSGMETQYF. DNA of the CDR3: TGTGCCAGCAGCCGAGGGACTAGCGGGATGGAGACCCAGTACTTC.

This clonotype was recorded a few times. The chain combines TRBV28 with TRBJ1-2; D gene uncertain. This CDR3 is 15 amino acids long. Germline values: CDR1 MDHEN, CDR2 SYDVKM. V shed 3 bases and J shed 3 bases, with 14 bases lying between them. CDR3 sequence (DNA): TGTGCCAGCAGTTTCCCCCGACACCTCCACTATGGCTACACCTTC. It specifies CASSFPRHLHYGYTF.

The count of this clonotype is one. This may arise from a read error, as a much more abundant clone is one base away. The genes are TRBV12-3 or TRBV12-4 and TRBJ2-7; the D gene is possibly TRBD2 (6 bases). V was shortened by 8 bases and J by 5 bases, with 16 bases between the two germline ends. The CDR3 covers 13 residues. This CDR3 is CASGSRTTNEQYF. The CDR3 region has the DNA TGTGCCAGCGGTTCCAGGACTACTAACGAGCAGTACTTC.

The chain carries TRBV15 and TRBJ2-7, with D perhaps TRBD1 or TRBD2 (6 bases each). Germline V gene lookup returns CDR1 LNHNV and CDR2 YYDKDF (reference sequence). The CDR3 has 16 residues. Trimming left V 1 base short and J 6 bases short, with 19 bases between. CDR3 protein: CATSRGTTGTFAEQYF. The CDR3 DNA reads as TGTGCCACCAGCAGAGGGACAACAGGGACTTTTGCCGAGCAGTACTTC.

The J gene is TRBJ2-6, the V gene TRBV25-1, with D unresolved. V gave up 7 bases and J gave up 1 base, with 8 bases separating them. There are 14 residues in the CDR3. Germline assignment: CDR1 MGHDK and CDR2 SYGVNS. CDR3 region: CASKDQSGANVLTF. The CDR3 DNA reads as TGTGCCAGCAAAGACCAGTCTGGGGCCAACGTCCTGACTTTC.

The chain employs TRBV19 and TRBJ2-4; TRBD1 might be the D (7 bases). The CDR3 runs to 16 residues. Germline CDR1 LNHDA, CDR2 SQIVND (reference sequence). V lost 7 bases and J 0 bases, leaving 16 bases between the germline ends. This CDR3 is CASKEGAGIAKNIQYF. The CDR3 bases are TGTGCCAGTAAGGAGGGGGCGGGAATAGCCAAAAACATTCAGTACTTC. Using reference TRBV19 and TRBJ2-4 for the parts outside the CDR3, the full variable domain is DGGITQSPKYLFRKEGQNVTLSCEQNLNHDAMYWYRQDPGQGLRLIYYSQIVNDFQKGDIAEGYSVSREKKESFPLTVTSAQKNPTAFYLCASKEGAGIAKNIQYFGAGTRLSVL.

This clonotype was seen at least ten times. The chain carries TRBV5-1 and TRBJ2-7; 8 bases align to TRBD2. The CDR3 is 14 residues long. The germline gives CDR1 SGHRS, CDR2 YFSETQ. J was trimmed by 2 bases and V by 2 bases; bases with no gene match: 3. The chain's CDR3 is CASSFEREPYEQYF. The CDR3 DNA is TGCGCCAGCAGCTTCGAGCGGGAGCCCTACGAGCAGTACTTC.

This sequence joins TRBV5-6 and TRBJ2-5; TRBD1 aligns across 7 bases. Germline V gene data show CDR1 as SGHDT and CDR2 as YYEEEE. CDR3 length equals 15 residues. V shed 4 bases, J shed 4 bases, and the junction held 10 bases outside the gene matches. CDR3 nucleotide sequence: TGTGCCAGCAGCCTACAGGGGAGACGGGGAGAGACCCAGTACTTC. Translated: CASSLQGRRGETQYF. Drawing the rest from reference TRBV5-6 and TRBJ2-5, the complete variable domain is DAGVTQSPTHLIKTRGQQVTLRCSPKSGHDTVSWYQQALGQGPQFIFQYYEEEERQRGNFPDRFSGHQFPNYSSELNVNALLLGDSALYLCASSLQGRRGETQYFGPGTRLLVL.

The chain joins TRBV10-3 to TRBJ1-6; 11 nucleotides align to TRBD1. V lost 6 bases and J lost 7; bases outside the gene matches: 5. The CDR3 consists of 15 residues. CDR1 ENHRY and CDR2 SYGVKD come from the germline V gene. CDR3 residues: CAIRPGQGANSPLHF. The DNA for the CDR3 is TGTGCCATCAGACCAGGACAGGGGGCGAATTCACCCCTCCACTTT.

This clonotype has a single count. The chain is built from TRBV7-2 and TRBJ2-5; no firm D call. Germline lookup yields CDR1 SGHTA and CDR2 FQGNSA. The CDR3 contains 14 residues. V was cut by 2 bases and J by 5 bases, with 12 bases left in between. This chain's CDR3 is CASSLSPGPETQYF. The CDR3 DNA is TGTGCCAGCAGCTTAAGTCCCGGTCCGGAGACCCAGTACTTC.

The CDR3 nucleotides are TGTGCCAGCAGCCGCTTCTCAGATACGCAGTATTTT. Amino acid sequence: CASSRFSDTQYF. This sequence joins TRBV6-1 and TRBJ2-3, with D unresolved. Trimming cost V 6 bases and J 4 bases, with 8 bases left between them. This CDR3 contains 12 residues. The germline V gene has CDR1 MNHNS and CDR2 SASEGT.